One and the same sample provided the 9 T cell receptor beta chains below, sequenced in a study of cytomegalovirus exposure and HLA in healthy donors. A multiplex PCR was run with 60 Vbeta primers and 13 Jbeta primers. Generated by immunoSEQ multiplex PCR, the TCRdb table keeps only in-frame clones and is missing some. The sample lists around 180,000 clones; around 80% were seen once. Sequencing input: PBMCs. These receptors originate from a girl aged 2-15 years in good health and CMV-seropositive.

This clone was detected a few times. The chain links TRBV6-5 to TRBJ2-1, with 15 positions matching TRBD2. V lost 2 bases, J lost 7 bases, and 3 bases stayed unmatched. CDR1 and CDR2 (germline): MNHEY, SVGAGI. The CDR3 consists of 16 residues. DNA for the CDR3: TGTGCCAGCAGTTACCTCGGACTAGCGGGGGGGAATGAGCAGTTCTTC. Translated: CASSYLGLAGGNEQFF.

This clone has more than one count but fewer than ten. The rearrangement uses TRBV6-1 and TRBJ1-3, with D hard to call. Germline lookup yields CDR1 MNHNS and CDR2 SASEGT. Between the trimmed V and J ends, which lost 1 base and 0 bases, there was a span of 7 bases. This CDR3 is 15 amino acids long. The CDR3 DNA is TGTGCCAGCAGTGAAGGGCCATACTCTGGAAACACCATATATTTT. Translating gives CASSEGPYSGNTIYF.

V is TRBV5-1 and J is TRBJ1-1; a weak D match, TRBD1 (5 bases). Germline V gene data show CDR1 as SGHRS and CDR2 as YFSETQ. Between the trimmed V and J ends, which lost 4 bases and 2 bases, there was a span of 9 bases. There are 13 residues in the CDR3. In nucleotides, the CDR3 is TGCGCCAGCAGCCATGACAGTAACACTGAAGCTTTCTTT. The encoded protein is CASSHDSNTEAFF.

The chain is built from TRBV5-1 and TRBJ2-7; D gene uncertain. The V and J ends lost 3 bases and 2 bases respectively, with 9 bases between them. Germline CDR1 is SGHRS and CDR2 is YFSETQ. CDR3 size: 13 residues. This CDR3 reads CASSSPPTYEQYF. CDR3 sequence (DNA): TGCGCCAGCAGCTCCCCCCCAACCTACGAGCAGTACTTC. Based on the CDR3 plus reference TRBV5-1 and TRBJ2-7, the full variable domain is KAGVTQTPRYLIKTRGQQVTLSCSPISGHRSVSWYQQTPGQGLQFLFEYFSETQRNKGNFPGRFSGRQFSNSRSEMNVSTLELGDSALYLCASSSPPTYEQYFGPGTRLTVT.

The chain has TRBV11-2 and TRBJ1-1; a possible D gene is TRBD1 (5 bases). CDR1 SGHAT and CDR2 FQNNGV come from the germline V gene. V shed 3 bases and J shed 3 bases, with 17 bases lying between them. The CDR3 contains 16 residues. The CDR3 nucleotides are TGTGCCAGCAGCTTTAGAAATCGGGGGATTGACACTGAAGCTTTCTTT. Translating gives CASSFRNRGIDTEAFF.

The chain joins TRBV4-1 to TRBJ2-1; a weak D match, TRBD1 (5 bases). The ends were cut back, 0 bases at V and 6 bases at J, with 12 bases in the middle. The CDR3 runs 15 residues. Germline-derived CDR1 and CDR2 are MGHRA and YSYEKL. Here the CDR3 reads CASSQEGNRLNEQFF. CDR3 sequence (DNA): TGCGCCAGCAGCCAAGAAGGGAACAGGCTCAATGAGCAGTTCTTC.

CDR3 nucleotides: TGCGCCAGCAGAGCTACGGGACAGGGCATCACCGGGGAGCTGTTTTTT. This gives the protein CASRATGQGITGELFF. The chain joins TRBV4-1 to TRBJ2-2; 9 bases map to TRBD1. The V gene end was trimmed by 6 bases and the J gene end by 4 bases; junction bases not matched to a gene: 9. The CDR3 is made up of 16 amino acids. Germline V lookup: CDR1 MGHRA, CDR2 YSYEKL.

This clone was found a few times. The chain recombines TRBV5-6 with TRBJ1-2; D gene uncertain. V was clipped by 5 bases and J by 8 bases, with 10 bases between them. Germline values: CDR1 SGHDT, CDR2 YYEEEE. The CDR3 sequence is 11 residues long. CDR3 residues: CASRAGSGYTF. The CDR3 nucleotides are TGTGCCAGCAGGGCGGGTTCCGGCTACACCTTC.

This clone was detected a few times. The V gene is TRBV6-1, the J gene TRBJ1-1; 8 bases align to TRBD1. This CDR3 comprises 13 residues. Looked up from germline, CDR1 is MNHNS and CDR2 is SASEGT. V lost 2 bases and J lost 8; bases outside the gene matches: 4. CDR3 amino acids: CASSERGTGEAFF. The CDR3 DNA is TGTGCCAGCAGTGAAAGGGGGACAGGCGAAGCTTTCTTT.